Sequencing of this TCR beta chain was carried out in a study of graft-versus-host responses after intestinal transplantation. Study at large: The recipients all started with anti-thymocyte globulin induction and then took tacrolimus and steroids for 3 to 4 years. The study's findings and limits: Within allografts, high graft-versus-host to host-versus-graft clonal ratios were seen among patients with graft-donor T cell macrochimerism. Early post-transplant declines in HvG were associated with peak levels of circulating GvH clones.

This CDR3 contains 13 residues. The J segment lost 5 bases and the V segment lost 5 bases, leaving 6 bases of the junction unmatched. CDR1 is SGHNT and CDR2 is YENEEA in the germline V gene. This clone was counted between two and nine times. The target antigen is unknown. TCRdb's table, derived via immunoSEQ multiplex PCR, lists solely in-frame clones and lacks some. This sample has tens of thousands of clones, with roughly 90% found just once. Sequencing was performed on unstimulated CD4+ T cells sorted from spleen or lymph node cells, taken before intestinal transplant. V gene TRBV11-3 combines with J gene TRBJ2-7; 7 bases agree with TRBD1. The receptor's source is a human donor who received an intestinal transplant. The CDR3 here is CASSTRGSNEQYF. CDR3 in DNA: TGTGCCAGCAGCACCAGGGGGAGTAACGAGCAGTACTTC. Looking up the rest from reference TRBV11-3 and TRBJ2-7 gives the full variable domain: EAGVVQSPRYKIIEKKQPVAFWCNPISGHNTLYWYLQNLGQGPELLIRYENEEAVDDSQLPKDRFSAERLKGVDSTLKIQPAELGDSAVYLCASSTRGSNEQYFGPGTRLTVT.